What follows are 13 T cell receptor beta chains derived from one specimen sequenced in a study of blood T cell repertoires in COVID-19. Some clones are missing from TCRdb's copy, which holds only in-frame ones; the method was immunoSEQ multiplex PCR. The repertoire holds about 220,000 clones, with 65% to 85% as singletons. Sequencing was performed on PBMCs or T cells enriched from blood (not recorded which). These TCRs come from a woman aged 60-75 years who had recovered from COVID-19.

The CDR3 coding sequence is TGTGCCAGCAGCCTGACCCTCGGGAATGAGCAGTTCTTC. The encoded protein is CASSLTLGNEQFF. This chain links TRBV7-3 with TRBJ2-1; D uncertain. The V end lost 5 bases, the J end lost 7 bases, and 12 bases lay between the germline ends. This CDR3 is built from 13 residues. Germline CDR1 is SGHTA and CDR2 is FQGTGA.

This rearrangement joins TRBV27 to TRBJ1-5; TRBD1 aligns across 9 bases. Germline trimming cut 6 bases from V and 6 bases from J; bases unmatched to any gene: 6. Germline-derived CDR1 and CDR2 are MNHEY and SMNVEV (reference sequence). The CDR3 sequence is 14 residues long. CDR3 amino acids: CASSPGTGPQPQHF. The CDR3 coding sequence is TGTGCCAGCAGCCCGGGGACAGGGCCTCAGCCCCAGCATTTT.

The rearrangement links TRBV6-5 to TRBJ2-2; 7 nucleotides agree with TRBD1. Germline values: CDR1 MNHEY, CDR2 SVGAGI. The ends lost 2 bases at V and 6 bases at J; junction bases unmatched: 9. The CDR3 is 16 amino acids. CDR3 region: CASSYRKTGTAGELFF. CDR3 DNA: TGTGCCAGCAGTTACCGGAAGACAGGGACGGCCGGGGAGCTGTTTTTT.

The J gene is TRBJ2-3, the V gene TRBV7-9, with 10 nucleotides matching TRBD2. V lost 5 bases to trimming and J lost 2 bases; unmatched junction nucleotides: 7. The CDR3 is 16 residues long. Germline V lookup: CDR1 SEHNR, CDR2 FQNEAQ (reference sequence). For the CDR3, the DNA is TGTGCCAGCAGCGCTGCTAGCGGGGGATACACAGATACGCAGTATTTT. Amino acids: CASSAASGGYTDTQYF.

The chain has TRBV4-2 and TRBJ2-5, with 7 bases fitting TRBD2. V lost 3 bases and J lost 2; bases outside the gene matches: 15. This CDR3 region has 18 residues. Germline V gene sequence: CDR1 LGHNA, CDR2 YNFKEQ. CDR3 residues: CASSQAYGVAGGQETQYF. The CDR3 DNA follows: TGTGCCAGCAGCCAGGCCTACGGGGTAGCGGGTGGACAAGAGACCCAGTACTTC.

The chain is built from TRBV7-2 and TRBJ1-1; no definite D call. The CDR3 extends over 14 amino acids. Trimming removed 4 bases from V and 0 bases from J, with 9 bases in between. Per germline, CDR1 SGHTA and CDR2 FQGNSA. The CDR3 region is CASSSQRMNTEAFF. The CDR3 nucleotides read TGTGCCAGCAGCTCACAGAGAATGAACACTGAAGCTTTCTTT.

V and J are TRBV3-1 (or the pseudogene TRBV3-2) and TRBJ1-2, with 8 bases aligning to TRBD1. J gave up 5 bases and V 7 bases, and 6 bases lay outside the gene matches. CDR3 length equals 13 residues. CDR1 is LGHDT, CDR2 YNNKEL, per germline (reference sequence). CDR3 loop: CASTAGGTYGYTF. The CDR3 nucleotides are TGTGCCAGCACGGCAGGGGGCACATATGGCTACACCTTC.

CDR3 DNA: TGTGCCAGCAGCTTGGATGGGACAGGGGTTGATACGCAGTATTTT. Protein sequence: CASSLDGTGVDTQYF. The rearrangement joins TRBV5-8 to TRBJ2-3; 10 positions match TRBD1. Trimming took 0 bases from V and 6 from J; bases not matched to a gene: 4. The germline CDR1 and CDR2 sequences are SGHTS and YDEGEE. The CDR3 runs 15 residues.

This clone was recorded once. The J gene is TRBJ1-1, the V gene TRBV19; TRBD1 is a possible D gene (6 bases). The germline V and J ends were trimmed by 6 bases and 2 bases, with 13 bases remaining between them. Germline loops: CDR1 LNHDA, CDR2 SQIVND (reference sequence). This CDR3 has 14 amino acids. CDR3 residues: CASSLRGGNTEAFF. In DNA form, the CDR3 reads TGTGCCAGTAGCTTAAGGGGGGGAAACACTGAAGCTTTCTTT.

The chain employs TRBV15 and TRBJ2-3, with 9 positions matching TRBD2. The CDR3 has 16 residues. V was pared by 0 bases and J by 6 bases, with 7 bases of the junction left unmatched. Germline V gene sequence: CDR1 LNHNV, CDR2 YYDKDF (reference sequence). The CDR3 bases are TGTGCCACCAGCAGAGATCTAGTAGCGGGAGTGGATACGCAGTATTTT. Translating gives CATSRDLVAGVDTQYF.

The genes are TRBV18 and TRBJ1-5; 11 bases fit TRBD1. Germline V gene data show CDR1 as KGHSH and CDR2 as LQKENI. After removal of 2 bases from V and 7 bases from J, the junction contained 4 bases not matched to a gene. The CDR3 sequence is 15 residues long. CDR3 sequence (DNA): TGTGCCAGCTCACCATTAGGGACAGGGGGACAGCCCCAGCATTTT. This encodes CASSPLGTGGQPQHF.

This clone was seen once. The J gene is TRBJ2-3, the V gene TRBV29-1, with 8 bases matching TRBD1. V lost 0 bases, J lost 1 base, and 12 bases stayed unmatched. Germline CDR1 reads SQVTM; CDR2 reads ANQGSEA. The CDR3 loop spans 18 amino acids. The CDR3 sequence is CSVEDRDRQGRRTDTQYF. For the CDR3, the DNA is TGCAGCGTTGAAGATCGAGATAGACAGGGGCGACGCACAGATACGCAGTATTTT.

V usage is TRBV29-1 and J usage is TRBJ2-3, with 9 bases that match TRBD2. The CDR3 covers 14 residues. The germline V gene encodes CDR1 SQVTM and CDR2 ANQGSEA. Trimming removed 7 bases from V and 3 bases from J; junction bases left unmatched: 8. The CDR3 loop is CSAYSGRGTDTQYF. DNA of the CDR3: TGCAGCGCCTATAGCGGGAGAGGTACAGATACGCAGTATTTT.